What follows describes a single T cell receptor (beta chain). The data stem from a study of blood T cell repertoires in COVID-19. Study context: There were acute and convalescent COVID-19 samples, and they came from the United States, Italy and Spain.

V was shortened by 1 base and J by 11 bases, with 12 bases between the two germline ends. This CDR3 region has 12 residues. The germline V gene has CDR1 LGHDT and CDR2 YNNKEL (reference sequence). Here immunoSEQ multiplex PCR was the method, and the copy in TCRdb shows in-frame clones only, minus some. The data show a few hundred thousand clones, more than 70% seen once. This clonotype was sampled from a man aged 35 to 55 with acute or convalescent COVID-19. The chain is built from TRBV3-1 (or the pseudogene TRBV3-2) and TRBJ2-7, with a possible D match to TRBD2 (5 bases). The sample taken for sequencing was peripheral blood. CDR3 coding DNA: TGTGCCAGCAGCCAAGGACGAGGGTACGAGTACTTC. The encoded protein is CASSQGRGYEYF.